A single sample is the source of the 15 T cell receptor beta chains below, sequenced in a study of blood T cell repertoires in COVID-19. The assay was immunoSEQ multiplex PCR, and TCRdb's table has in-frame clones only and misses some. The repertoire includes about 150,000 clones, more than 65% of them detected once, and 9.8% sits in the top ten. The sequenced sample consisted of peripheral blood. The receptors here all came from a woman in her fifties or sixties with acute or convalescent COVID-19.

The J gene is TRBJ2-7, the V gene TRBV28, with TRBD2 identical over 7 bases. Trimming at V came to 4 bases and at J to 1 base, leaving 7 bases not matched to a gene. Germline V gene sequence: CDR1 MDHEN, CDR2 SYDVKM. The CDR3 has 15 residues. CDR3 protein: CASSSPSGISYEQYF. In DNA form, the CDR3 reads TGTGCCAGCAGTTCTCCTAGCGGAATTTCCTACGAGCAGTACTTC.

This sequence joins TRBV6-5 and TRBJ2-7, with D possibly being TRBD2 (7 bases). The germline V gene has CDR1 MNHEY and CDR2 SVGAGI. Trimming took 7 bases from V and 5 from J, leaving 18 bases between them. CDR3 length equals 14 residues. CDR3 region: CASTLRGGAHEQYF. The DNA of the CDR3 is TGTGCCAGCACCCTTAGGGGGGGGGCCCACGAGCAGTACTTC.

This clone was picked up a small number of times. This sequence joins TRBV19 and TRBJ1-4; 8 nucleotides align to TRBD1. Trimming cost V 6 bases and J 6 bases; bases outside gene matches: 12. The CDR3 length is 16 residues. CDR1 is LNHDA, CDR2 SQIVND, per germline (reference sequence). The CDR3 spells CASSANRGVLDEKLFF. The CDR3 DNA follows: TGTGCCAGTAGCGCCAACAGGGGGGTCTTGGATGAAAAACTGTTTTTT.

The V gene is TRBV20-1, the J gene TRBJ1-1; TRBD1 aligns across 8 bases. The CDR3 runs to 12 residues. The germline gives CDR1 DFQATT, CDR2 SNEGSKA (reference sequence). With 3 bases clipped from V and 8 bases from J, the junction kept 5 bases outside the gene matches. For the CDR3, the DNA is TGCAGTGCTAGTATAGGGGACAGGGAAGCTTTCTTT. It is translated as CSASIGDREAFF.

The chain employs TRBV6-5 and TRBJ1-1, with D hard to call. Looked up from germline, CDR1 is MNHEY and CDR2 is SVGAGI. V lost 2 bases and J 8 bases, leaving 12 bases between the germline ends. The length of the CDR3 is 13 residues. The CDR3 loop is CASSYLVEREAFF. The CDR3 DNA reads as TGTGCCAGCAGTTACCTAGTCGAGAGGGAAGCTTTCTTT.

The J gene is TRBJ2-7, the V gene TRBV19; unclear D gene. The CDR3 is 13 residues long. Trimming pared 5 bases from V and 1 base from J, leaving 9 bases between. Germline V lookup: CDR1 LNHDA, CDR2 SQIVND (reference sequence). This chain's CDR3 is CASSLAPSYEQYF. CDR3 in DNA: TGTGCCAGTAGTCTGGCCCCATCCTACGAGCAGTACTTC. The complete variable domain, with remaining parts taken from reference TRBV19 and TRBJ2-7, reads DGGITQSPKYLFRKEGQNVTLSCEQNLNHDAMYWYRQDPGQGLRLIYYSQIVNDFQKGDIAEGYSVSREKKESFPLTVTSAQKNPTAFYLCASSLAPSYEQYFGPGTRLTVT.

The V call is TRBV18, the J call TRBJ1-1, with D possibly matching TRBD1 (5 bases). CDR1 is KGHSH, CDR2 LQKENI, per germline. The CDR3 runs to 16 residues. Trimming stripped 4 bases from V and 0 bases from J, with 15 bases between. This CDR3 is CASSLTDEVMNTEAFF. CDR3 bases: TGTGCCAGCTCACTGACAGACGAGGTCATGAACACTGAAGCTTTCTTT. The full variable domain, with the rest looked up from reference TRBV18 and TRBJ1-1, is NAGVMQNPRHLVRRRGQEARLRCSPMKGHSHVYWYRQLPEEGLKFMVYLQKENIIDESGMPKERFSAEFPKEGPSILRIQQVVRGDSAAYFCASSLTDEVMNTEAFFGQGTRLTVV.

The table lists this clone with a count of one. This sequence joins TRBV28 and TRBJ2-7; no reliable D call. The CDR3 totals 12 residues. Germline V gene data show CDR1 as MDHEN and CDR2 as SYDVKM. Trimming left V 5 bases short and J 0 bases short, with 5 bases between. Here the CDR3 DNA reads TGTGCCAGCAGTCCATCCTCCTACGAGCAGTACTTC. This sequence encodes CASSPSSYEQYF.

The count of this clone is one. The genes are TRBV6-4 and TRBJ1-5; D not certain. V lost 8 bases and J lost 0, with 11 bases in between. The CDR3 length is 14 residues. Germline V gives CDR1 MRHNA, CDR2 SNTAGT. CDR3 sequence (DNA): TGTGCCAGCGGTAGACGGGATAGCAATCAGCCCCAGCATTTT. Protein sequence: CASGRRDSNQPQHF.

The rearrangement joins TRBV4-2 to TRBJ1-1, with TRBD1 matching 7 bases. J gave up 1 base and V 4 bases, and 3 bases lay outside the gene matches. Germline CDR1 reads LGHNA; CDR2 reads YNFKEQ. There are 14 residues in the CDR3. The CDR3 loop reads CASSLDRRNTEAFF. CDR3 nucleotides: TGTGCCAGCAGCCTGGACAGGCGGAACACTGAAGCTTTCTTT.

This clone was counted a single time. The J gene is TRBJ2-3, the V gene TRBV6-2 or TRBV6-3, with TRBD1 as a possible D gene (5 bases). With 4 bases removed from V and 2 bases from J, the gap between germline ends came to 10 bases. CDR3 length: 14 amino acids. Germline loops: CDR1 MNHEY, CDR2 SVGEGT. DNA for the CDR3: TGTGCCAGCAGTTTTTTGACAGTCACAGATACGCAGTATTTT. Translation: CASSFLTVTDTQYF.

This rearrangement joins TRBV24-1 to TRBJ1-4; D unresolved. V was shortened by 9 bases and J by 3 bases, with 13 bases between the two germline ends. The V gene's germline CDR1 is KGHDR and CDR2 SFDVKD. This CDR3 contains 14 residues. The CDR3 nucleotides read TGTGCCACCGGTAACGGGATTTCTAATGAAAAACTGTTTTTT. Its protein is CATGNGISNEKLFF.

In nucleotides, the CDR3 is TGCGCCAGCTCCCGGACTAGCCCCCAAGAGACCCAGTACTTC. Protein product: CASSRTSPQETQYF. The chain carries TRBV5-1 and TRBJ2-5, with 8 bases identical to TRBD2. From germline, CDR1 is SGHRS and CDR2 YFSETQ. This CDR3 spans 14 amino acids. Germline trimming cut 7 bases from V and 1 base from J; bases unmatched to any gene: 6.

The chain links TRBV2 to TRBJ1-4, with D possibly being TRBD1 (6 bases). The germline CDR1 and CDR2 sequences are SNHLY and FYNNEI. Trimming cost V 7 bases and J 2 bases, with 14 bases left between them. CDR3 size: 15 residues. The CDR3 DNA follows: TGTGCCAGCAAGGGAAATGGACAGACTAATGAAAAACTGTTTTTT. Protein product: CASKGNGQTNEKLFF. Full variable domain (missing parts from reference TRBV2 and TRBJ1-4): EPEVTQTPSHQVTQMGQEVILRCVPISNHLYFYWYRQILGQKVEFLVSFYNNEISEKSEIFDDQFSVERPDGSNFTLKIRSTKLEDSAMYFCASKGNGQTNEKLFFGSGTQLSVL.

The chain combines TRBV6-1 with TRBJ2-3; maybe TRBD2 (5 bases). V lost 0 bases, J lost 6 bases, and 10 bases lay in between. Germline V CDR1 and CDR2: MNHNS, SASEGT. The CDR3 covers 14 residues. The chain's CDR3 is CASSEAEARDTQYF. CDR3 DNA sequence: TGTGCCAGCAGTGAAGCGGAGGCCCGGGATACGCAGTATTTT.